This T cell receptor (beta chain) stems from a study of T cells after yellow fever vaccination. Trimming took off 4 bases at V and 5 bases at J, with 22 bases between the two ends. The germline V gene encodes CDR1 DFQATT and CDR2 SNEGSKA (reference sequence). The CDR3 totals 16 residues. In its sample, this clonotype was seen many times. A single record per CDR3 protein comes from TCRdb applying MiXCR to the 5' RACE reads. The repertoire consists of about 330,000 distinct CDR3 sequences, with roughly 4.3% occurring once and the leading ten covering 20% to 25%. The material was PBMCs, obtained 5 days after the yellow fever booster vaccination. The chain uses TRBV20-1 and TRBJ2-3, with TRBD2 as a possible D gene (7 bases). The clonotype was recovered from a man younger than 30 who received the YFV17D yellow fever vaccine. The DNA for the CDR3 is TGCAGTGCTACAGATGTACGGGGGGCTTTGGGAGATACGCAGTATTTT. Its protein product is CSATDVRGALGDTQYF.